Listed below are T cell receptor beta chains from one sample, sequenced in a study. One entry per CDR3 protein results from TCRdb running MiXCR on the 5' RACE reads. Of 13,000 or so distinct CDR3 sequences in the sample, 23% were seen once. Sequencing input: naive CD4+ T cells sorted from blood. These receptors were obtained from a female donor with breast cancer. Both conserved end residues are part of each CDR3. A D gene is named only where the DNA matches it firmly. The size field is filled for only some rows; it gives once, few, many or a size class.

TRBV7-3,many,TRBJ2-3,TRBD2,TGTGCCAGCAGTTTTAGCGGGAGCTTATTGGATACGCAGTATTTT,CASSFSGSLLDTQYF
TRBV7-9,medium-sized,TRBJ2-7,TRBD2,TGTGCCAGCAGCTTAACCCCCGGGACTAGTGCATACGAGCAGTACTTC,CASSLTPGTSAYEQYF
TRBV5-1,many,TRBJ1-1,.,TGCGCCAGCAGCGCGGGAGGGGGTGAAGCTTTCTTT,CASSAGGGEAFF
TRBV7-2,many,TRBJ2-3,TRBD2,TGTGCCAGCAGCTTAAGCGGGAGTGCAGATACGCAGTATTTT,CASSLSGSADTQYF
TRBV2,few,TRBJ1-5,.,TGTGCCAGCAGTGAAACAGGGTACAATCAGCCCCAGCATTTT,CASSETGYNQPQHF
TRBV6-5,.,TRBJ2-2,.,TGTGCCAGCAGTTACAAACAGGGCGACACAGGGGAGCTGTTTTTT,CASSYKQGDTGELFF
TRBV7-6,once,TRBJ2-5,TRBD2,TGTGCCAGCAGCTTTGGACTAGCGGGAGCGAAAGAGGTCCAGTACTTC,CASSFGLAGAKEVQYF
TRBV18,many,TRBJ1-1,.,TGTGCCAGCTCACCACCGGGAGCGAACACTGAAGCTTTCTTT,CASSPPGANTEAFF
TRBV6-5,many,TRBJ2-1,TRBD2,TGTGCCAGCACCGGACTAGCGGGGGCCAATGAGCAGTTCTTC,CASTGLAGANEQFF
TRBV6-5,many,TRBJ2-6,TRBD1,TGTGCCAGCACTTTGACAGGGAACCTCGACTCTGGGGCCAACGTCCTGACTTTC,CASTLTGNLDSGANVLTF
TRBV4-1,.,TRBJ1-1,.,TGCGCTAGCAGCGCCCGGGGGAGGGAAGCTTTCTTT,CASSARGREAFF
TRBV6-1,many,TRBJ1-1,.,TGTGCCAGCAGCGAAAAGTGGGCTTACACTGAAGCTTTCTTT,CASSEKWAYTEAFF
TRBV29-1,.,TRBJ1-2,.,TGCAGCGTTGAACTCTCCGGGACAACTAACTATGGCTACACCTTC,CSVELSGTTNYGYTF
TRBV12-3/TRBV12-4,medium-sized,TRBJ2-1,.,TGTGCCAGCAGTTTTGGCTGGGGGAATGAGCAGTTCTTC,CASSFGWGNEQFF
TRBV5-1,few,TRBJ2-7,.,TGCGCCAGCAGCTTGACCGGGAGAGGAGATGAGCAGTACTTC,CASSLTGRGDEQYF
TRBV6-1,medium-sized,TRBJ1-6,.,TGTGCCAGCAGTGAAGTCGGCAGGCATTCACCCCTCCACTTT,CASSEVGRHSPLHF
TRBV5-1,.,TRBJ2-5,.,TGCGCCAGCAGCTTGGAATCTAGGGAGACCCAGTACTTC,CASSLESRETQYF
TRBV12-3/TRBV12-4,.,TRBJ2-1,TRBD2,TGTGCCACCCGACTAGCGGTTACGAACAATGAGCAGTTCTTC,CATRLAVTNNEQFF
TRBV2,few,TRBJ1-5,.,TGTGCCAGCAGTGCGGAAGGGTCAGGTAATCAGCCCCAGCATTTT,CASSAEGSGNQPQHF
TRBV6-1,.,TRBJ1-5,.,TGTGCCAGCAGTTCGGCAGATACAGATACGCAGCATTTT,CASSSADTDTQHF
TRBV11-2,once,TRBJ1-1,.,TGTGCCAGCAGCTACGACTCATGGGGTCGTACTGAAGCTTTCTTT,CASSYDSWGRTEAFF
TRBV7-9,medium-sized,TRBJ2-1,TRBD2,TGTGCCAGCAGCTTTCTAGCGGGATCATACAATGAGCAGTTCTTC,CASSFLAGSYNEQFF
TRBV12-3/TRBV12-4,many,TRBJ2-1,.,TGTGCCAGCAGTTTAAAATCCTCCCGAGACAATGAGCAGTTCTTC,CASSLKSSRDNEQFF
TRBV2,medium-sized,TRBJ2-3,.,TGTGCCAGCAGGCGGAGGGCCGACACAGATACGCAGTATTTT,CASRRRADTDTQYF
TRBV2,few,TRBJ2-7,TRBD2,TGTGCCAGCAGGGGACTAGCGGGAAGGACCGACGAGCAGTACTTC,CASRGLAGRTDEQYF
TRBV25-1,.,TRBJ1-1,TRBD1,TGTGCCAGCAGTTCCGGGACAGAGAACACTGAAGCTTTCTTT,CASSSGTENTEAFF
TRBV12-3/TRBV12-4,many,TRBJ2-1,.,TGTGCCAGCAGTTTAAGGGTCAATGAGCAGTTCTTC,CASSLRVNEQFF
TRBV6-6,medium-sized,TRBJ2-5,TRBD1,TGTGCCAGCAGTTATGAGGGGACAGTCCAAGAGACCCAGTACTTC,CASSYEGTVQETQYF
TRBV5-1,medium-sized,TRBJ2-3,.,TGCGCCAGCAGCCGGAACTGGGGCAGCACAGATACGCAGTATTTT,CASSRNWGSTDTQYF
TRBV20-1,.,TRBJ2-1,TRBD2,TGCAGTGCTAGGCCCCATTCTAGCGGGTACAATGAGCAGTTCTTC,CSARPHSSGYNEQFF
TRBV7-3,few,TRBJ2-1,TRBD1,TGTGCCAGCAGCTTAGGGACAGGGGGCGTTGAGCAGTTCTTC,CASSLGTGGVEQFF
TRBV18,many,TRBJ2-5,.,TGTGCCAGCTCCTACGGGGCGGACCAAGAGACCCAGTACTTC,CASSYGADQETQYF
TRBV25-1,.,TRBJ1-1,.,TGTGCCAGCAGTGAATCACGGAACACTGAAGCTTTCTTT,CASSESRNTEAFF
TRBV20-1,.,TRBJ2-4,.,TGCAGTGCTAAATTACAGGGTGTAACCAAAAACATTCAGTACTTC,CSAKLQGVTKNIQYF
TRBV5-1,many,TRBJ1-1,.,TGCGCCAGCAGCTTGTCGGGCAAGAACACTGAAGCTTTCTTT,CASSLSGKNTEAFF
TRBV20-1,.,TRBJ1-3,.,TGCAGTTCCGTAGCGGGAGGGTGGTTAGGTGGAAACACCATATATTTT,CSSVAGGWLGGNTIYF